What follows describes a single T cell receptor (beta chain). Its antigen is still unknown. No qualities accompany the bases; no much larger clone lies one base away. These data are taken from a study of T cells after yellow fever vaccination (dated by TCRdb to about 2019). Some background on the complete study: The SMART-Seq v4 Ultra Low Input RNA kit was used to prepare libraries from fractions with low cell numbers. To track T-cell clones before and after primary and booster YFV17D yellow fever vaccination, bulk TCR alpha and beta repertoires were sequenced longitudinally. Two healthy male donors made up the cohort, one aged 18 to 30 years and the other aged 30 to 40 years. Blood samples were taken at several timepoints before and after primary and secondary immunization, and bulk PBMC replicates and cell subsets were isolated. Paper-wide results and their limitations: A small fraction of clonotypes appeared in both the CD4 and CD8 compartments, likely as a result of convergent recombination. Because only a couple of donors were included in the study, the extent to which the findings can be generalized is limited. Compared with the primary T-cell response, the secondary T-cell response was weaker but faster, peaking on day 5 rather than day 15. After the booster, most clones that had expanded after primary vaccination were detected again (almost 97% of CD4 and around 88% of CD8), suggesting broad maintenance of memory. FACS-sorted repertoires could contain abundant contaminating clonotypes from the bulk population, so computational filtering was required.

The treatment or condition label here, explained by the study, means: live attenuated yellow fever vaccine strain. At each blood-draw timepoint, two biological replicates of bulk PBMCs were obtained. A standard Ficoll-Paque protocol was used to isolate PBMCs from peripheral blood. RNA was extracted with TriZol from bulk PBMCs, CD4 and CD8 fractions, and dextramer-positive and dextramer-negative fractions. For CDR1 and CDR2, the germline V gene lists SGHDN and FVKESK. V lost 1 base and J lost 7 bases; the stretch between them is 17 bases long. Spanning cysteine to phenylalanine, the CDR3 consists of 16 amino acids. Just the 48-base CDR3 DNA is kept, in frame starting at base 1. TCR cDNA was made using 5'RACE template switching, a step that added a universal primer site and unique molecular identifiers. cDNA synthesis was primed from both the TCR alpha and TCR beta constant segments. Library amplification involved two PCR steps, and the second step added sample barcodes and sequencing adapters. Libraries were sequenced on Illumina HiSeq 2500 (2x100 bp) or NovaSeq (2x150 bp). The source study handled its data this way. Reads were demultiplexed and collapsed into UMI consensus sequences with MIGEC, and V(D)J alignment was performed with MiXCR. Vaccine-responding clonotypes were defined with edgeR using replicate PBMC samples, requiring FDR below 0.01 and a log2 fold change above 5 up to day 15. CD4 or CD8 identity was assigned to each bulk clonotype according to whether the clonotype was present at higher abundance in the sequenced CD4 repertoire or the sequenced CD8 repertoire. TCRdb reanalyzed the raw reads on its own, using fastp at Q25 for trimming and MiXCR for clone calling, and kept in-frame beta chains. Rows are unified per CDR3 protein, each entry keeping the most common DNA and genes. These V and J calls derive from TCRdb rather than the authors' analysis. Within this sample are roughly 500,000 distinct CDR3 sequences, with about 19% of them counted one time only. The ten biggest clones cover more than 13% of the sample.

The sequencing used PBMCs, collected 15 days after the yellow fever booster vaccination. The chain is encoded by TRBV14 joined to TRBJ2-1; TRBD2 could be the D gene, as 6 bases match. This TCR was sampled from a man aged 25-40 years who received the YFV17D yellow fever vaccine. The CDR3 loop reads CASSQVGDGRLNEQFF. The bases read TGTGCCAGCAGCCAAGTAGGAGACGGGAGATTAAATGAGCAGTTCTTC.